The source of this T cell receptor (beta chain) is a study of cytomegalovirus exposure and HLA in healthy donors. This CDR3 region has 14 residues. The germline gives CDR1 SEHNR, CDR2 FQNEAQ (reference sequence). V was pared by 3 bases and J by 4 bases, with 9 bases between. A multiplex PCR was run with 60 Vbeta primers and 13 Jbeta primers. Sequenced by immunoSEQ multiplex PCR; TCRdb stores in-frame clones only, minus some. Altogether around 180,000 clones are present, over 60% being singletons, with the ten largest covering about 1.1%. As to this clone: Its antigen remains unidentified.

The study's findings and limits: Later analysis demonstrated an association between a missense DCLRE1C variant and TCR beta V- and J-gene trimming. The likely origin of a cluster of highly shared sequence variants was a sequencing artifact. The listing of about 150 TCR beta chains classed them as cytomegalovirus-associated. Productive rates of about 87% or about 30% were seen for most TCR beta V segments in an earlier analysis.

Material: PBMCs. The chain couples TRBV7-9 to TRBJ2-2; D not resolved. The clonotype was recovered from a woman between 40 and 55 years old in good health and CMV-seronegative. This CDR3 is CASSFTTVTGELFF. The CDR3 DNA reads TGTGCCAGCAGCTTTACCACAGTCACCGGGGAGCTGTTTTTT. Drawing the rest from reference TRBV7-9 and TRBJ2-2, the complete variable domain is DTGVSQNPRHKITKRGQNVTFRCDPISEHNRLYWYRQTLGQGPEFLTYFQNEAQLEKSRLLSDRFSAERPKGSFSTLEIQRTEQGDSAMYLCASSFTTVTGELFFGEGSRLTVL.